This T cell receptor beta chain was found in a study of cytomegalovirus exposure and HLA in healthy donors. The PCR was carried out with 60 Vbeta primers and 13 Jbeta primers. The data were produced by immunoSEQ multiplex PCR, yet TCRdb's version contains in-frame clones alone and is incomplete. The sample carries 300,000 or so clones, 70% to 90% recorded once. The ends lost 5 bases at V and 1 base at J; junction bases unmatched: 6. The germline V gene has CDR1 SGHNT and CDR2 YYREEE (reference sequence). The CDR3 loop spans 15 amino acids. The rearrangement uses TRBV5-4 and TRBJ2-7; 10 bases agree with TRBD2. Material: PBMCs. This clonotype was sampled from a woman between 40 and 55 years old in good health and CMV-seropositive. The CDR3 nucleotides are TGTGCCAGCAGTAACCTAGCGGGAGAATCCTACGAGCAGTACTTC. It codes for CASSNLAGESYEQYF.